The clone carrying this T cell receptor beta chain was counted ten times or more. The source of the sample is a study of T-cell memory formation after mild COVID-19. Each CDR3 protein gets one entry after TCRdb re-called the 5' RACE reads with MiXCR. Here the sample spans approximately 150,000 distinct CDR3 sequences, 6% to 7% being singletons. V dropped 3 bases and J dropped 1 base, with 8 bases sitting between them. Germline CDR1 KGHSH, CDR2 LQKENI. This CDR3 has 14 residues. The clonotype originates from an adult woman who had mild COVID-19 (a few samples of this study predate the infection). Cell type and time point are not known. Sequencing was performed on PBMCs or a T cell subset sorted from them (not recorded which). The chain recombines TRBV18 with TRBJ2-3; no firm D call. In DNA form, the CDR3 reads TGTGCCAGCTCACCCCCCCTCGGCACAGATACGCAGTATTTT. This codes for CASSPPLGTDTQYF.